A selection of T cell receptor beta chains follows, all from one sample in a study of shared clonotypes between healthy human individuals. Method: immunoSEQ multiplex PCR; TCRdb's copy keeps in-frame clones and lacks some. The sample records 2,500,000 or so clones, 80% to 95% being singletons. Sample: naive CD4+ T cells from PBMCs. Source of these receptors: a man younger than 35 in good health. Some clones in this sample may be carry-over from other donors' samples. The CDR3 runs from the conserved cysteine through the conserved F or W. The D gene is left open where the match is weak. A row's size may be missing; if present it is once, few, many or a size class.

DNA: TGTGCCAGCAGCGAGCGCGCGGGAGTCTACGAGCAGTACTTC
CDR3: CASSERAGVYEQYF
J: TRBJ2-7
D: TRBD2
V: TRBV9
length: 14
size: .

DNA: TGCGCCAGCTCACCATTACTAGCTGAGAACACCGGGGAGCTGTTTTTT
CDR3: CASSPLLAENTGELFF
J: TRBJ2-2
D: .
V: TRBV18
length: 16
size: .

DNA: TGTGCCAGTCGCAGGACGGGAGGAGAGGGGTATGGCTACACCTTC
CDR3: CASRRTGGEGYGYTF
J: TRBJ1-2
D: .
V: TRBV19
length: 15
size: .

DNA: TGTGCCAGCAGCGTTAGCGGGAGGAGTACCGGGGAGCTGTTTTTT
CDR3: CASSVSGRSTGELFF
J: TRBJ2-2
D: TRBD2
V: TRBV9
length: 15
size: .

DNA: TGTGCCAGCAGGCTGGGGGGGTTTTGGGAGGGAGCTTTCTTT
CDR3: CASRLGGFWEGAFF
J: TRBJ1-1
D: .
V: TRBV28
length: 14
size: .

DNA: TGTGCCAGCGAACATAGCGGGAACCGCGGTGAGCAGTTCTTC
CDR3: CASEHSGNRGEQFF
J: TRBJ2-1
D: TRBD2
V: TRBV28
length: 14
size: once

DNA: TGTGCCAGCAGCGGCCGGACTAGCGGGAGGGCCATCGAGCAGTACTTC
CDR3: CASSGRTSGRAIEQYF
J: TRBJ2-7
D: TRBD2
V: TRBV7-2
length: 16
size: .

DNA: TGTGCCAGCAGCTTATCGGCTTCAGCGGGAGCGGGAGAGACCCAGTACTTC
CDR3: CASSLSASAGAGETQYF
J: TRBJ2-5
D: TRBD2
V: TRBV7-6
length: 17
size: .

DNA: TGTGCCAGCAGCGGGGGACAGGGTTCCTACGAGCAGTACTTC
CDR3: CASSGGQGSYEQYF
J: TRBJ2-7
D: TRBD1
V: TRBV2
length: 14
size: .

DNA: TGCGCCAGCAGCTTGGTGGGTATGTTCGACGAGCAGTACTTC
CDR3: CASSLVGMFDEQYF
J: TRBJ2-7
D: .
V: TRBV5-1
length: 14
size: .

DNA: TGTGCCAGCAGCCAGGGGCAGGGGCGCCAGCAGTACTTC
CDR3: CASSQGQGRQQYF
J: TRBJ2-7
D: .
V: TRBV7-9
length: 13
size: .

DNA: TGTGCCAGCAGCGGCGGGAGCGCGGGGGAGACCCAGTACTTC
CDR3: CASSGGSAGETQYF
J: TRBJ2-5
D: TRBD2
V: TRBV9
length: 14
size: .

DNA: TGTGCCAGCAGTTTGACACTTAACTATGGCTACACCTTC
CDR3: CASSLTLNYGYTF
J: TRBJ1-2
D: .
V: TRBV2
length: 13
size: .

DNA: TGCGCCAGCAGACCTGAAGGTTTCACTGAAGCTTTCTTT
CDR3: CASRPEGFTEAFF
J: TRBJ1-1
D: .
V: TRBV5-1
length: 13
size: .

DNA: TGTGCCAGCAGCGTGAGAGGGGGATCCCAAGAGACCCAGTACTTC
CDR3: CASSVRGGSQETQYF
J: TRBJ2-5
D: .
V: TRBV9
length: 15
size: once

DNA: TGTGCCAGCGGGACGGTGAGATCCCTTGCAACTAATGAAAAACTGTTTTTT
CDR3: CASGTVRSLATNEKLFF
J: TRBJ1-4
D: .
V: TRBV28
length: 17
size: .

DNA: TGTGCCAGCAGTTCTCCGGGACAGGGGGCCGATACGCAGTATTTT
CDR3: CASSSPGQGADTQYF
J: TRBJ2-3
D: TRBD1
V: TRBV28
length: 15
size: once

DNA: TGTGCCAGCAGCCAAGCCGGCGGGGGGCGCACTGAAGCTTTCTTT
CDR3: CASSQAGGGRTEAFF
J: TRBJ1-1
D: .
V: TRBV4-2
length: 15
size: few

DNA: TGTGCCAGCAGGCTCCAAATGCATACGCAGTATTTT
CDR3: CASRLQMHTQYF
J: TRBJ2-3
D: .
V: TRBV28
length: 12
size: .

DNA: TGTGCCAGCAGCTTAGACGGCGGGAGGATCCCCTACGAGCAGTACTTC
CDR3: CASSLDGGRIPYEQYF
J: TRBJ2-7
D: TRBD2
V: TRBV11-2
length: 16
size: .

DNA: TGTGCCAGCAGTCCACGGGGACAGGGGACAGATACGCAGTATTTT
CDR3: CASSPRGQGTDTQYF
J: TRBJ2-3
D: TRBD1
V: TRBV28
length: 15
size: .

DNA: TGCGCCAGCAGCCAGAGGGAGGCAGGGAATCAGCCCCAGCATTTT
CDR3: CASSQREAGNQPQHF
J: TRBJ1-5
D: .
V: TRBV4-1
length: 15
size: .

DNA: TGCGCCAGCAGGCAACAGGGGCTGGCTAATGAAAAACTGTTTTTT
CDR3: CASRQQGLANEKLFF
J: TRBJ1-4
D: TRBD1
V: TRBV4-1
length: 15
size: .

DNA: TGTGCCAGCAGTCCCCCGGGACAGGGTCTCCACGAGCAGTACTTC
CDR3: CASSPPGQGLHEQYF
J: TRBJ2-7
D: TRBD1
V: TRBV28
length: 15
size: .

DNA: TGTGCCAGCTCACCACAGACTGGGGGAGCAGATACGCAGTATTTT
CDR3: CASSPQTGGADTQYF
J: TRBJ2-3
D: .
V: TRBV18
length: 15
size: .

DNA: TGTGCCAGCAGCTTAAGCCGAAATCAGCCCCAGCATTTT
CDR3: CASSLSRNQPQHF
J: TRBJ1-5
D: .
V: TRBV7-2
length: 13
size: .

DNA: TGCGCCAGCAGCTTGCTAGGGCTCCAAGAGACCCAGTACTTC
CDR3: CASSLLGLQETQYF
J: TRBJ2-5
D: .
V: TRBV5-1
length: 14
size: .

DNA: TGTGCCAGCCTGGGGGGACTAGCGGGTTACGAGCAGTACTTC
CDR3: CASLGGLAGYEQYF
J: TRBJ2-7
D: TRBD2
V: TRBV28
length: 14
size: .

DNA: TGTGCCAGTAGTAGTCAGAGCTCCTACAATGAGCAGTTCTTC
CDR3: CASSSQSSYNEQFF
J: TRBJ2-1
D: .
V: TRBV19
length: 14
size: .

DNA: TGTGCCAGCAGTTTAAGACAGGGCCGGAACAATGAGCAGTTCTTC
CDR3: CASSLRQGRNNEQFF
J: TRBJ2-1
D: TRBD1
V: TRBV27
length: 15
size: .

DNA: TGTGCCAGCAGCGGGGACTATACAGGGTACGAGCAGTACTTC
CDR3: CASSGDYTGYEQYF
J: TRBJ2-7
D: .
V: TRBV2
length: 14
size: .

DNA: TGTGCCAGCAGCCAACGAGGGACGGACTACGAGCAGTACTTC
CDR3: CASSQRGTDYEQYF
J: TRBJ2-7
D: .
V: TRBV5-6
length: 14
size: .

DNA: TGTGCCAGCAGTTTAACCTCAGGGGGCGGCTATGGCTACACCTTC
CDR3: CASSLTSGGGYGYTF
J: TRBJ1-2
D: TRBD1
V: TRBV27
length: 15
size: .

DNA: TGCAGCGTTGAAGGTTCTAGCAGATCCACAGATACGCAGTATTTT
CDR3: CSVEGSSRSTDTQYF
J: TRBJ2-3
D: .
V: TRBV29-1
length: 15
size: .

DNA: TGCGCCAGCAGCTTTAGGGCTGGCGGGGGGACTGAAGCTTTCTTT
CDR3: CASSFRAGGGTEAFF
J: TRBJ1-1
D: .
V: TRBV5-1
length: 15
size: .

DNA: TGTGCCAGCAGCTTATTACCAGGGACACAAGAGACCCAGTACTTC
CDR3: CASSLLPGTQETQYF
J: TRBJ2-5
D: .
V: TRBV7-9
length: 15
size: .

DNA: TGTGCCAGCTCACCACGGGTTCAGTCCACAGATACGCAGTATTTT
CDR3: CASSPRVQSTDTQYF
J: TRBJ2-3
D: .
V: TRBV18
length: 15
size: .

DNA: TGCGCCAGCAGCTTTTCAGGACTAGCGGGCCTCGAAAGAGGCACAGATACGCAGTATTTT
CDR3: CASSFSGLAGLERGTDTQYF
J: TRBJ2-3
D: TRBD2
V: TRBV5-1
length: 20
size: .

DNA: TGTGCCAGTAGTATTTCAGCGGGTGCCACAGATACGCAGTATTTT
CDR3: CASSISAGATDTQYF
J: TRBJ2-3
D: .
V: TRBV19
length: 15
size: .

DNA: TGTGCCAGCAGCTCAGGGGGAGCGGGCTCCTACAATGAGCAGTTCTTC
CDR3: CASSSGGAGSYNEQFF
J: TRBJ2-1
D: .
V: TRBV13
length: 16
size: .

DNA: TGTGCCAGCAGCTTAGGCGGGGCGAGGCTGACTAATGAAAAACTGTTTTTT
CDR3: CASSLGGARLTNEKLFF
J: TRBJ1-4
D: .
V: TRBV7-2
length: 17
size: .

DNA: TGTGCCAGTAGTATACCGCGGAGATCTAATGAAAAACTGTTTTTT
CDR3: CASSIPRRSNEKLFF
J: TRBJ1-4
D: .
V: TRBV19
length: 15
size: .

DNA: TGCAGCGAAACGACAGGCCCGAACACTGAAGCTTTCTTT
CDR3: CSETTGPNTEAFF
J: TRBJ1-1
D: .
V: TRBV29-1
length: 13
size: .

DNA: TGTGCCAGCAGTCTCCCGGAGAACACTGAAGCTTTCTTT
CDR3: CASSLPENTEAFF
J: TRBJ1-1
D: .
V: TRBV28
length: 13
size: .

DNA: TGTGCCAGCACCCCACCGGGGCAGAATTCACCCCTCCACTTT
CDR3: CASTPPGQNSPLHF
J: TRBJ1-6
D: .
V: TRBV28
length: 14
size: .

DNA: TGTGCCAGCAGTATGGGTTTGAGCCCTGAGACCCAGTACTTC
CDR3: CASSMGLSPETQYF
J: TRBJ2-5
D: .
V: TRBV5-4
length: 14
size: .

DNA: TGCGCCAGCAGCTTGGGAGAGGGGGCTAGTGAAGCTTTCTTT
CDR3: CASSLGEGASEAFF
J: TRBJ1-1
D: TRBD1
V: TRBV5-1
length: 14
size: .